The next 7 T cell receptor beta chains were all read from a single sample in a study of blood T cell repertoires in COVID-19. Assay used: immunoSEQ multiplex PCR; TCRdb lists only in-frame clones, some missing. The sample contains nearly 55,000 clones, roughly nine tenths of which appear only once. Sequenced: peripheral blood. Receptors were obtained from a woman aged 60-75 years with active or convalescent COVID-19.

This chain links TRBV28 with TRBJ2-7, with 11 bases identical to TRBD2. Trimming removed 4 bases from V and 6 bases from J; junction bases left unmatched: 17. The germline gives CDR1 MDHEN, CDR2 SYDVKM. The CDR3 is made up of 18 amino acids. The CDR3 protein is CASSSAYETGTSGGEQYF. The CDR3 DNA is TGTGCCAGCAGTTCAGCCTACGAGACCGGGACTAGCGGAGGCGAGCAGTACTTC.

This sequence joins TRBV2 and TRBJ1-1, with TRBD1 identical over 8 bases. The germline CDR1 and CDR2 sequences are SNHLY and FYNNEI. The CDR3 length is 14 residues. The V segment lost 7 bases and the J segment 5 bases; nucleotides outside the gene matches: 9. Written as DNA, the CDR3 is TGTGCCAGCAACAGCCAGGGGGCTGGTACTGAAGCTTTCTTT. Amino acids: CASNSQGAGTEAFF.

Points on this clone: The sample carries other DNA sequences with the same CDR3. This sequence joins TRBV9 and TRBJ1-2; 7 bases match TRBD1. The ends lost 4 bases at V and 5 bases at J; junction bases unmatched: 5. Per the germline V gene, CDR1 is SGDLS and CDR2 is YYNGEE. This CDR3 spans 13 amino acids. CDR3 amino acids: CASSPDREYGYTF. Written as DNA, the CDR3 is TGTGCCAGCAGCCCTGACAGGGAATATGGCTACACCTTC.

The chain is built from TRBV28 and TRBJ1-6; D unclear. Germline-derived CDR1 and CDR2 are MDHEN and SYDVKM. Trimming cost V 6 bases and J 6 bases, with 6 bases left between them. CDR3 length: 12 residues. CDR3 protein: CASRPTNSPLHF. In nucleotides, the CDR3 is TGTGCCAGCAGACCTACTAATTCACCCCTCCACTTT.

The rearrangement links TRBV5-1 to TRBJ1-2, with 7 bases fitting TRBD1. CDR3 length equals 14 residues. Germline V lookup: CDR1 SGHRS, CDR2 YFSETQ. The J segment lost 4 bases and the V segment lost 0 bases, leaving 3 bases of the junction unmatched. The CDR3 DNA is TGCGCCAGCAGCTTGGGACAGGGTTCCTATGGCTACACCTTC. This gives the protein CASSLGQGSYGYTF.

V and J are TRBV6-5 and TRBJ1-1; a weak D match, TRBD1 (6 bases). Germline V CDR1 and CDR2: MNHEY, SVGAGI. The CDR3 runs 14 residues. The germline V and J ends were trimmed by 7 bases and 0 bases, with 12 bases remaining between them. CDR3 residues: CASTGERMNTEAFF. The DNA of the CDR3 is TGTGCCAGCACAGGGGAGCGCATGAACACTGAAGCTTTCTTT.

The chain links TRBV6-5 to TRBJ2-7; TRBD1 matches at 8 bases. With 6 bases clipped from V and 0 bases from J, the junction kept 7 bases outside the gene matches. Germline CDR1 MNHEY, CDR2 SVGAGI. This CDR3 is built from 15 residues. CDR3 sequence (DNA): TGTGCCAGCAGGGTAGGACAGGGAAGCTCCTACGAGCAGTACTTC. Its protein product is CASRVGQGSSYEQYF.